This TCR beta chain was recorded in a study of blood T cell repertoires in COVID-19. Study-wide context: Acute and convalescent COVID-19 samples came from the United States, Italy and Spain. PBMCs, B-cell-depleted T cells, or T cells were the source of the cDNA or gDNA that made up the material.

Data came from immunoSEQ multiplex PCR; TCRdb stores just in-frame clones and leaves some out. The table has about 290,000 clones, over 85% seen once. Germline V lookup: CDR1 SGHRS, CDR2 YFSETQ. Deletions cut 0 bases from V and 0 bases from J, with 7 bases between. This CDR3 is 15 amino acids long. This clone was seen only a few times. The sequence came from a woman in her twenties or thirties with COVID-19, enrolled during active disease. The specimen sequenced was peripheral blood. V usage is TRBV5-1 and J usage is TRBJ2-4; TRBD1 might be the D (5 bases). CDR3 nucleotides: TGCGCCAGCAGCTTGGGACAGCTAGCCAAAAACATTCAGTACTTC. The encoded protein is CASSLGQLAKNIQYF.